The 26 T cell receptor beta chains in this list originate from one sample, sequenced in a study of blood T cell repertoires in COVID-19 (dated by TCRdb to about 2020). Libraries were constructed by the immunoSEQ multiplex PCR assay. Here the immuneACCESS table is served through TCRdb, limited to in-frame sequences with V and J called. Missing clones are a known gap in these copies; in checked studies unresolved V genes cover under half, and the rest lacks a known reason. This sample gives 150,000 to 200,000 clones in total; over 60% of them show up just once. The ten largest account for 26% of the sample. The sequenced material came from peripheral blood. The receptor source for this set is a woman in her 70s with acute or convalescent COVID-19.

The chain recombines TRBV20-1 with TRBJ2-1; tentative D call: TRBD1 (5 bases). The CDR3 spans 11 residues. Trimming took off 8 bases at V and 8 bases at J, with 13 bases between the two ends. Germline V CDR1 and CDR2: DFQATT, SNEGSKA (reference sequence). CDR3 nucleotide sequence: TGCAGTACCAGGGTGCTCCATGAGCAGTTCTTC. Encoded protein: CSTRVLHEQFF.

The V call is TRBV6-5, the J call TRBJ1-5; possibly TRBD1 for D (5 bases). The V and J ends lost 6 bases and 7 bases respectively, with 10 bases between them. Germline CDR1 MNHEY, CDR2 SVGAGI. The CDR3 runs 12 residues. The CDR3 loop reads CASRAGSQPQHF. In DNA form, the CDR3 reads TGTGCCAGCAGGGCAGGGTCCCAGCCCCAGCATTTT.

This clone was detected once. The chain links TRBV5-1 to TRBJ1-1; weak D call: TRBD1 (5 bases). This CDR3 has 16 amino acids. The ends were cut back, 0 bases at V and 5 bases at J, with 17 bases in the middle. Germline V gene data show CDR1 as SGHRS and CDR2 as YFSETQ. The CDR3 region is CASSLEYGGRGTEAFF. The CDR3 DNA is TGCGCCAGCAGCTTGGAGTACGGGGGGAGAGGAACTGAAGCTTTCTTT.

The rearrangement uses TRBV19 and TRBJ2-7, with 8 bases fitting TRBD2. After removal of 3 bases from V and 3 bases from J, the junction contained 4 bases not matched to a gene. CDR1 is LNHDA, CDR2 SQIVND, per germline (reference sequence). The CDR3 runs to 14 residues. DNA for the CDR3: TGTGCCAGTAGTATTACCGGGACTAGCTACGAGCAGTACTTC. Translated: CASSITGTSYEQYF.

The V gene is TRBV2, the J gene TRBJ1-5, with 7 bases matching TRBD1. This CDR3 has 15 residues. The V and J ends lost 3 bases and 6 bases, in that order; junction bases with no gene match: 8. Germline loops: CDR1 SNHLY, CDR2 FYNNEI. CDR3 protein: CASSDAGGAAQPQHF. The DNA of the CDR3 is TGTGCCAGCAGTGACGCAGGGGGAGCGGCTCAGCCCCAGCATTTT.

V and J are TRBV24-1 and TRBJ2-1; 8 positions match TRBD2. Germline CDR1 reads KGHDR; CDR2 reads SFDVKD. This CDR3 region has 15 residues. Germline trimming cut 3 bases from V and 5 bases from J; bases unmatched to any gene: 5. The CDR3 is CATSDTGGINNEQFF. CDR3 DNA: TGTGCCACCAGTGATACGGGAGGGATTAACAATGAGCAGTTCTTC.

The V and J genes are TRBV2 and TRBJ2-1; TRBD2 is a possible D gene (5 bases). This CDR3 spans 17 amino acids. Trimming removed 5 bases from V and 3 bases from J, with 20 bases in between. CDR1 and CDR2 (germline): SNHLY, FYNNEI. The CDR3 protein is CASSLRGRDLGYNEQFF. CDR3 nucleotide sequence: TGTGCCAGCAGTCTACGAGGGAGAGATCTAGGCTACAATGAGCAGTTCTTC.

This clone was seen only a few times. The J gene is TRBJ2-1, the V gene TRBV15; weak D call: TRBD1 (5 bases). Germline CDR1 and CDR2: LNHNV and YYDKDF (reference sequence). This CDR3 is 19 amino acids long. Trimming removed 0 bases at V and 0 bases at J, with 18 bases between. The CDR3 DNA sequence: TGTGCCACCAGCAGAGATTTTCCCGTTGGGGCGAGCTCCTACAATGAGCAGTTCTTC. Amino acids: CATSRDFPVGASSYNEQFF.

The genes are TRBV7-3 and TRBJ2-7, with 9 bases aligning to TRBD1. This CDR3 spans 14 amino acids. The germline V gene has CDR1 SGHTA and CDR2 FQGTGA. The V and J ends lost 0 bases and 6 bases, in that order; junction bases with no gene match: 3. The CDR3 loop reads CASSLTRDRAEQYF. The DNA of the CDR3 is TGTGCCAGCAGCTTAACCCGGGACAGGGCCGAGCAGTACTTC.

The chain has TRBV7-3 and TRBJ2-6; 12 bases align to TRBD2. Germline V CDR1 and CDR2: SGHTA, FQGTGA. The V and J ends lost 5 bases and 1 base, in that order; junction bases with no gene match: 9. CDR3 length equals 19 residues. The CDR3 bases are TGTGCCAGCAGCCCTAGCGGGAGGGCGTCTCCATCTGGGGCCAACGTCCTGACTTTC. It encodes CASSPSGRASPSGANVLTF.

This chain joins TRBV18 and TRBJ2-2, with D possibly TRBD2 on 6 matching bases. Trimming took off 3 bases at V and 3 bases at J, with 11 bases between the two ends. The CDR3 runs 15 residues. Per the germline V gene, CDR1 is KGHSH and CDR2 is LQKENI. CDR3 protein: CASSPRLVHTGELFF. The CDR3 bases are TGTGCCAGCTCACCGCGACTAGTCCACACCGGGGAGCTGTTTTTT.

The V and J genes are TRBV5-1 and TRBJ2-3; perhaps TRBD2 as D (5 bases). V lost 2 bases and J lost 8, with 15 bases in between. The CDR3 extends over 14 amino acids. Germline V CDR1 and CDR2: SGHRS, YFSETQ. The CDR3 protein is CASSFGNLLGTQYF. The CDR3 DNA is TGCGCCAGCAGCTTCGGGAACCTACTAGGTACGCAGTATTTT.

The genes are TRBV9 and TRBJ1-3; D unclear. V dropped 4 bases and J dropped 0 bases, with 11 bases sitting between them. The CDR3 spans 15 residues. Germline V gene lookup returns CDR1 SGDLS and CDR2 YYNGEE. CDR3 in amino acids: CASSLRGNSGNTIYF. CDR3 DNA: TGTGCCAGCAGCCTTAGAGGGAACTCTGGAAACACCATATATTTT.

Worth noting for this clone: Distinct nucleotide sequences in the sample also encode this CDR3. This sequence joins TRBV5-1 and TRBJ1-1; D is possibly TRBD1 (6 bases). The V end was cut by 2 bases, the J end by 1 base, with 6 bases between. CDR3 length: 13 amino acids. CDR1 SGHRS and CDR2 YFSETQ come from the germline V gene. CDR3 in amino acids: CASSLQGNTEAFF. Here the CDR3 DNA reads TGCGCCAGCAGCTTACAGGGGAACACTGAAGCTTTCTTT.

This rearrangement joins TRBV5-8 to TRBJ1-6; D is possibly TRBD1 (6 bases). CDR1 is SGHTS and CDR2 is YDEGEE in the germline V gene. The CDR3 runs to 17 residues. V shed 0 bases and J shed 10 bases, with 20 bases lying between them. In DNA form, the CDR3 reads TGTGCCAGCAGCTTGGTCTTTTCGATCGTGGACAGCTCACCCCTCCACTTT. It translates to CASSLVFSIVDSSPLHF.

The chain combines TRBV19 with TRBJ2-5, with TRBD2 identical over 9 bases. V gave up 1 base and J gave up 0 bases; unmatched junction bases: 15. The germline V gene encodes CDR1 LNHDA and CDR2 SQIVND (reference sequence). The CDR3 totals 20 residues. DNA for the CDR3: TGTGCCAGTAGTATAGGGGCGGGAGGGAGCGCCCACACCTACCAAGAGACCCAGTACTTC. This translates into CASSIGAGGSAHTYQETQYF.

The DNA of the CDR3 is TGTGCCAGCAGCAAGGGGACAGCCTCTCTGGTGGAAAAACTGTTTTTT. As protein: CASSKGTASLVEKLFF. The rearrangement links TRBV7-9 to TRBJ1-4; TRBD1 aligns across 7 bases. Germline-derived CDR1 and CDR2 are SEHNR and FQNEAQ (reference sequence). V shed 5 bases, J shed 8 bases, and the junction held 14 bases outside the gene matches. CDR3 length equals 16 residues.

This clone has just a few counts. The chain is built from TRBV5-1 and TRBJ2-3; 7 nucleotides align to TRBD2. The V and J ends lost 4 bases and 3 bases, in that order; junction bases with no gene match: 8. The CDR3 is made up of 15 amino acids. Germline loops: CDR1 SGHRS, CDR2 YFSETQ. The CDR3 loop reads CASSPRGLFTDTQYF. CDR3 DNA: TGCGCCAGCAGCCCCCGGGGACTATTTACAGATACGCAGTATTTT. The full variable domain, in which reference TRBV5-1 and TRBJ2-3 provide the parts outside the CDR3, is KAGVTQTPRYLIKTRGQQVTLSCSPISGHRSVSWYQQTPGQGLQFLFEYFSETQRNKGNFPGRFSGRQFSNSRSEMNVSTLELGDSALYLCASSPRGLFTDTQYFGPGTRLTVL.

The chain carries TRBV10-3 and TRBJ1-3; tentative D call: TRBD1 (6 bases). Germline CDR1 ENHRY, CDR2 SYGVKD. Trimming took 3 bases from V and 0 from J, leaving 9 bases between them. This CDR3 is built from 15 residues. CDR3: CAISDLRGSGNTIYF. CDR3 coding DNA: TGTGCCATCAGTGATCTCAGGGGCTCTGGAAACACCATATATTTT.

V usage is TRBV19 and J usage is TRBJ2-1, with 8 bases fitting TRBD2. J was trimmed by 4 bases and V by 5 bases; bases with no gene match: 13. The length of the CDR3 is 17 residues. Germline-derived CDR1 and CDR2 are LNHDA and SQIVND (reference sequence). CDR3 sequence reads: CASSSWVETSEYNEQFF. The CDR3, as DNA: TGTGCCAGTAGTTCTTGGGTTGAGACTAGCGAGTACAATGAGCAGTTCTTC.

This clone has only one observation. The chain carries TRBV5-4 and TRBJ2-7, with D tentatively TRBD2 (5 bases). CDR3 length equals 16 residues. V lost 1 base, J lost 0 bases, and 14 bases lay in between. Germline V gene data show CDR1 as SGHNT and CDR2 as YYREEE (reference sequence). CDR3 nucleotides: TGTGCCAGCAGCTTGTTTTCTCCGGGGAGCTCCTACGAGCAGTACTTC. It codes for CASSLFSPGSSYEQYF.

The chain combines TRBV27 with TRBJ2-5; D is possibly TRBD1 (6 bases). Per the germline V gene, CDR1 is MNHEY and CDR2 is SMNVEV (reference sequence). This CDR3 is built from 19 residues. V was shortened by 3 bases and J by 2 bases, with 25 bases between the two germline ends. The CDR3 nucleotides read TGTGCCAGCAGTTTGAGGATGGGAAATCAGCAAACAGGGCAAGAGACCCAGTACTTC. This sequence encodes CASSLRMGNQQTGQETQYF.

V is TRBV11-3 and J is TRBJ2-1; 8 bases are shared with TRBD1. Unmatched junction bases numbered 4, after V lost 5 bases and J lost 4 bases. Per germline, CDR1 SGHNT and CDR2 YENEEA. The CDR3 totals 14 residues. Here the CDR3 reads CASSPRDRYNEQFF. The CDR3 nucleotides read TGTGCCAGCAGCCCCCGGGACAGGTACAATGAGCAGTTCTTC. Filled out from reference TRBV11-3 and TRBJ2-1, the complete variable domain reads EAGVVQSPRYKIIEKKQPVAFWCNPISGHNTLYWYLQNLGQGPELLIRYENEEAVDDSQLPKDRFSAERLKGVDSTLKIQPAELGDSAVYLCASSPRDRYNEQFFGPGTRLTVL.

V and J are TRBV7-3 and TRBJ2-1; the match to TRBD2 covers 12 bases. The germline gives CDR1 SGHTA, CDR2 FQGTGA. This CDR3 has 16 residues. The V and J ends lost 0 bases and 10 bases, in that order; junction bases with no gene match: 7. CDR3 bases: TGTGCCAGCAGCTTAACAGTAGCTAGCGGGAGGGGGGAGCAGTTCTTC. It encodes CASSLTVASGRGEQFF.

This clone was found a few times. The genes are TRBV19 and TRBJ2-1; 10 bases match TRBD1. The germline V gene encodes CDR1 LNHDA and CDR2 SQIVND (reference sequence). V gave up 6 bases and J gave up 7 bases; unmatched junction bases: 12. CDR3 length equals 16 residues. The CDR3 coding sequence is TGTGCCAGTAGCCGATGGGACAGGGGCGAGTCTAATGAGCAGTTCTTC. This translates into CASSRWDRGESNEQFF.

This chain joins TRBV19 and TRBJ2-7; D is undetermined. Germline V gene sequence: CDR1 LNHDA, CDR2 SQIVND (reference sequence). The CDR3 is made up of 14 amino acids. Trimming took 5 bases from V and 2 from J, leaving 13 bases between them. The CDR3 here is CASSPGPRTYEQYF. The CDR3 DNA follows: TGTGCCAGTAGTCCCGGCCCCAGGACCTACGAGCAGTACTTC.